The 31 T cell receptor beta chains listed next were all sequenced from one sample in a study of cytomegalovirus exposure and HLA in healthy donors. Method: immunoSEQ multiplex PCR; TCRdb's copy keeps in-frame clones and lacks some. The data hold 70,000 or so clones, with about 94% observed a single time. Material: PBMCs. The receptor source for this set is a woman between 18 and 29 years old in good health and CMV-seronegative.

The chain links TRBV9 to TRBJ1-1; D is unresolved. The V gene lost 2 bases and the J gene lost 0 bases, with 8 bases spanning the gap. Germline CDR1 and CDR2: SGDLS and YYNGEE. This CDR3 is built from 14 residues. CDR3 residues: CASSVGDMNTEAFF. The CDR3 DNA is TGTGCCAGCAGCGTGGGAGACATGAACACTGAAGCTTTCTTT.

The V gene is TRBV29-1, the J gene TRBJ1-4; TRBD1 aligns across 8 bases. Per the germline V gene, CDR1 is SQVTM and CDR2 is ANQGSEA. This CDR3 is 16 amino acids long. Trimming cost V 4 bases and J 8 bases; bases outside gene matches: 15. The CDR3 DNA reads as TGCAGCGTTGGGAAAGGACAGGGCCTATTACGAGAAAAACTGTTTTTT. Its translation: CSVGKGQGLLREKLFF.

This chain joins TRBV11-3 and TRBJ2-1; the match to TRBD2 covers 7 bases. V shed 1 base, J shed 0 bases, and the junction held 3 bases outside the gene matches. The CDR3 totals 16 residues. From germline, CDR1 is SGHNT and CDR2 YENEEA. CDR3 in DNA: TGTGCCAGCAGCTTAGGCCGCGGGAGCTCCTACAATGAGCAGTTCTTC. This codes for CASSLGRGSSYNEQFF.

A single count supports this clone. The V gene is TRBV9, the J gene TRBJ2-1, with D perhaps matching TRBD1 (5 bases). The CDR3 length is 13 residues. Germline V gene data show CDR1 as SGDLS and CDR2 as YYNGEE. V was clipped by 4 bases and J by 9 bases, with 14 bases between them. The CDR3: CASSPLNRGEQFF. In nucleotides, the CDR3 is TGTGCCAGCAGCCCCCTTAATAGGGGTGAGCAGTTCTTC.

V usage is TRBV2 and J usage is TRBJ1-5; D gene unclear. The germline gives CDR1 SNHLY, CDR2 FYNNEI. V was shortened by 5 bases and J by 0 bases, with 8 bases between the two germline ends. This CDR3 region has 14 residues. The DNA of the CDR3 is TGTGCCAGCAGTTCCATACTTAGCAATCAGCCCCAGCATTTT. It is translated as CASSSILSNQPQHF.

The chain employs TRBV9 and TRBJ2-3; 13 positions agree with TRBD2. V was clipped by 2 bases and J by 1 base; unmatched bases: 7. Per the germline V gene, CDR1 is SGDLS and CDR2 is YYNGEE. The CDR3 contains 18 residues. In DNA, the CDR3 is TGTGCCAGCAGCGTGGGGACTAGCGGGACTAGGGGCACAGATACGCAGTATTTT. It codes for CASSVGTSGTRGTDTQYF. Filled out from reference TRBV9 and TRBJ2-3, the complete variable domain reads DSGVTQTPKHLITATGQRVTLRCSPRSGDLSVYWYQQSLDQGLQFLIQYYNGEERAKGNILERFSAQQFPDLHSELNLSSLELGDSALYFCASSVGTSGTRGTDTQYFGPGTRLTVL.

V is TRBV4-1 and J is TRBJ1-1; perhaps TRBD1 as D (5 bases). Trimming took off 6 bases at V and 1 base at J, with 15 bases between the two ends. Looked up from germline, CDR1 is MGHRA and CDR2 is YSYEKL. The CDR3 extends over 15 amino acids. The CDR3 region is CASRHFGDSNTEAFF. Written as DNA, the CDR3 is TGCGCCAGCAGGCACTTCGGGGACTCGAACACTGAAGCTTTCTTT.

This clone was recorded only once. The J gene is TRBJ1-1, the V gene TRBV4-2, with D possibly being TRBD1 (5 bases). CDR3 length: 17 amino acids. Germline CDR1 reads LGHNA; CDR2 reads YNFKEQ. V lost 0 bases and J 1 base, leaving 15 bases between the germline ends. In DNA form, the CDR3 reads TGTGCCAGCAGCCAAGATAGTAGGACAAACTGGAACACTGAAGCTTTCTTT. Its translation: CASSQDSRTNWNTEAFF.

This clone was detected only a few times. This chain links TRBV4-3 with TRBJ2-5; D is possibly TRBD2 (6 bases). The CDR3 length is 16 residues. The germline V and J ends were trimmed by 1 base and 3 bases, with 15 bases remaining between them. Germline V gene lookup returns CDR1 LGHNA and CDR2 YSLEER. The CDR3 is CASSQGGPGGEETQYF. For the CDR3, the DNA is TGCGCCAGCAGCCAAGGCGGTCCGGGCGGGGAAGAGACCCAGTACTTC.

The chain links TRBV11-2 to TRBJ1-5; TRBD1 aligns across 7 bases. CDR1 and CDR2 from the germline V gene are SGHAT and FQNNGV. V shed 5 bases and J 5 bases; nucleotides not matched to a gene: 6. The CDR3 is made up of 14 amino acids. The CDR3 spells CASSHGTADQPQHF. CDR3 in DNA: TGTGCCAGCAGCCATGGGACAGCCGATCAGCCCCAGCATTTT.

The CDR3 DNA is TGTGCCAGCAGTTATCGACAGGGAAAGGACACTGAAGCTTTCTTT. It specifies CASSYRQGKDTEAFF. This chain connects TRBV28 to TRBJ1-1, with 7 bases identical to TRBD1. Trimming at V came to 4 bases and at J to 3 bases, leaving 8 bases not matched to a gene. This CDR3 comprises 15 residues. CDR1 is MDHEN, CDR2 SYDVKM, per germline.

The chain recombines TRBV4-2 with TRBJ2-3; 12 nucleotides line up with TRBD2. Unmatched junction bases numbered 6, after V lost 3 bases and J lost 2 bases. From germline, CDR1 is LGHNA and CDR2 YNFKEQ. The CDR3 is 17 residues long. Here the CDR3 DNA reads TGTGCCAGCAGCCATGCGCGGACTAGCGGGGCCACAGATACGCAGTATTTT. Translating it yields CASSHARTSGATDTQYF.

V usage is TRBV13 and J usage is TRBJ2-1, with 12 bases that match TRBD2. Germline-derived CDR1 and CDR2 are PRHDT and FYEKMQ (reference sequence). The CDR3 is 17 amino acids. The junction had 9 bases not matched to a gene; V was cut back by 5 bases and J by 4 bases. CDR3 bases: TGTGCCAGCAGCAAAAGACTAGCGGGAGTGGCTTACAATGAGCAGTTCTTC. Translated, it gives CASSKRLAGVAYNEQFF.

V usage is TRBV10-3 and J usage is TRBJ2-6, with D tentatively TRBD1 (5 bases). The CDR3 contains 14 residues. Germline CDR1 reads ENHRY; CDR2 reads SYGVKD. V shed 3 bases and J shed 2 bases, with 5 bases lying between them. CDR3 DNA sequence: TGTGCCATCAGTGAAGGGGCTGGGGCCAACGTCCTGACTTTC. Its translation: CAISEGAGANVLTF.

This clone was found once. This chain connects TRBV6-5 to TRBJ1-1; D possibly corresponds to TRBD1 (6 bases). The CDR3 contains 14 residues. V gave up 2 bases and J gave up 4 bases, with 11 bases separating them. In germline, CDR1 is MNHEY, CDR2 SVGAGI. CDR3 region: CASSYQGLATEAFF. The CDR3, as DNA: TGTGCCAGCAGTTACCAGGGGCTGGCCACTGAAGCTTTCTTT.

The CDR3 here is CAIGQGPTDTQYF. For the CDR3, the DNA is TGTGCCATCGGGCAGGGTCCCACAGATACGCAGTATTTT. The chain carries TRBV10-3 and TRBJ2-3; D is perhaps TRBD1 (5 bases). The length of the CDR3 is 13 residues. Germline V gene lookup returns CDR1 ENHRY and CDR2 SYGVKD. Trimming pared 8 bases from V and 2 bases from J, leaving 11 bases between.

The gene calls are TRBV29-1 and TRBJ1-2; TRBD1 aligns across 9 bases. Germline loops: CDR1 SQVTM, CDR2 ANQGSEA. J was trimmed by 3 bases and V by 7 bases; bases with no gene match: 6. The CDR3 extends over 13 amino acids. The CDR3 coding sequence is TGCAGCGCTAGGACAGGGGCGGACTATGGCTACACCTTC. Translated: CSARTGADYGYTF.

The chain carries TRBV9 and TRBJ1-1; TRBD1 matches at 8 bases. The CDR3 extends over 14 amino acids. The germline CDR1 and CDR2 sequences are SGDLS and YYNGEE. Losses at the gene ends were 0 bases for V and 7 bases for J; bases not matched to a gene: 5. This chain's CDR3 is CASSVVGTGDEAFF. In nucleotides, the CDR3 is TGTGCCAGCAGCGTAGTCGGGACAGGCGATGAAGCTTTCTTT.

This clone was found a few times. The chain employs TRBV30 and TRBJ1-2; D possibly corresponds to TRBD1 (6 bases). Between the trimmed V and J ends, which lost 7 bases and 8 bases, there was a span of 14 bases. The CDR3 covers 11 residues. Per germline, CDR1 GTSNPN and CDR2 SVGIG (reference sequence). DNA of the CDR3: TGTGCCTCGAGGGGGGGGCGCGGCTACACCTTC. Protein sequence: CASRGGRGYTF.

The chain recombines TRBV5-5 with TRBJ2-7; 7 bases line up with TRBD2. CDR3 length: 15 residues. The trim removed 0 bases at V and 5 bases at J, leaving 8 bases unmatched. Germline CDR1 SGHKS, CDR2 YYEKEE (reference sequence). In nucleotides, the CDR3 is TGTGCCAGCAGCTTGGTGGGGGAGGGCCGCCACGAGCAGTACTTC. Protein sequence: CASSLVGEGRHEQYF.

V and J are TRBV7-2 and TRBJ1-3; D is unresolved. CDR1 is SGHTA, CDR2 FQGNSA, per germline. V lost 4 bases and J 7 bases, leaving 8 bases between the germline ends. The CDR3 loop spans 12 amino acids. The CDR3 DNA reads as TGTGCCAGCAGCTCGCAACAGAACACCATATATTTT. This gives the protein CASSSQQNTIYF.

The V gene is TRBV13, the J gene TRBJ2-2, with 7 bases identical to TRBD1. The CDR3 sequence is 16 residues long. Trimming removed 0 bases from V and 6 bases from J; junction bases left unmatched: 7. Germline loops: CDR1 PRHDT, CDR2 FYEKMQ (reference sequence). The DNA of the CDR3 is TGTGCCAGCAGCTTAGGACGTAACAGGGGATCCGGGGAGCTGTTTTTT. This encodes CASSLGRNRGSGELFF.

This sequence joins TRBV9 and TRBJ1-6, with 9 bases matching TRBD1. The CDR3 contains 15 residues. CDR1 is SGDLS and CDR2 is YYNGEE in the germline V gene. V trimming: 0 bases; J trimming: 10 bases; junction bases outside the gene matches: 5. The CDR3 spells CASSVGDREYSPLHF. CDR3 nucleotide sequence: TGTGCCAGCAGCGTAGGGGACAGGGAGTACTCACCCCTCCACTTT.

This rearrangement joins TRBV28 to TRBJ1-5, with 10 positions matching TRBD1. Trimming at V came to 7 bases and at J to 11 bases, leaving 14 bases not matched to a gene. Germline values: CDR1 MDHEN, CDR2 SYDVKM. CDR3 length: 15 amino acids. The CDR3 reads CASKVLGQGKGTQHF. In DNA form, the CDR3 reads TGTGCCAGCAAAGTTTTGGGACAGGGGAAAGGAACCCAGCATTTT.

The chain employs TRBV18 and TRBJ2-1, with TRBD1 as a possible D gene (6 bases). Trimming left V 3 bases short and J 15 bases short, with 21 bases between. This CDR3 region has 14 residues. The germline CDR1 and CDR2 sequences are KGHSH and LQKENI. The CDR3 loop is CASSPGAGREDGFF. The CDR3 bases are TGTGCCAGCTCACCGGGGGCGGGCAGGGAAGATGGGTTCTTC.

The chain recombines TRBV15 with TRBJ2-1, with 10 bases matching TRBD2. This CDR3 spans 16 amino acids. Germline lookup yields CDR1 LNHNV and CDR2 YYDKDF (reference sequence). J gave up 4 bases and V 3 bases, and 6 bases lay outside the gene matches. The DNA of the CDR3 is TGTGCCACCAGCAGTGACTCTAGCGGGAGTTACAATGAGCAGTTCTTC. Its translation is CATSSDSSGSYNEQFF.

The chain joins TRBV5-3 to TRBJ1-1, with D perhaps TRBD1 (5 bases). TRBV5-3 has ORF status, its function being uncertain. This CDR3 is 13 amino acids long. V was cut by 4 bases and J by 2 bases, with 9 bases left in between. The CDR3 sequence is CARSVTVNTEAFF. CDR3 nucleotides: TGTGCCAGAAGCGTGACAGTTAACACTGAAGCTTTCTTT.

This clone showed up just once. The chain employs TRBV13 and TRBJ1-3; 8 bases fit TRBD1. CDR3 length: 16 amino acids. Germline loops: CDR1 PRHDT, CDR2 FYEKMQ (reference sequence). V lost 2 bases and J lost 4; bases outside the gene matches: 7. CDR3 in amino acids: CASSLMAGGEGNTIYF. The CDR3 bases are TGTGCCAGCAGCTTAATGGCAGGGGGCGAAGGAAACACCATATATTTT.

The chain employs TRBV5-1 and TRBJ2-7, with TRBD1 matching 12 bases. Germline assignment: CDR1 SGHRS and CDR2 YFSETQ. The CDR3 is made up of 15 amino acids. The J segment lost 3 bases and the V segment lost 5 bases, leaving 6 bases of the junction unmatched. CDR3 DNA: TGCGCCAGCAGGGGAGGGGACAGGGGGCGCTACGAGCAGTACTTC. Protein: CASRGGDRGRYEQYF.

This chain connects TRBV27 to TRBJ2-7; 7 nucleotides agree with TRBD1. Trimming at V came to 2 bases and at J to 5 bases, leaving 6 bases not matched to a gene. The CDR3 consists of 14 residues. Looked up from germline, CDR1 is MNHEY and CDR2 is SMNVEV (reference sequence). The DNA for the CDR3 is TGTGCCAGCAGTTTAGGAACAGGGGCCAACGAGCAGTACTTC. This translates into CASSLGTGANEQYF.

This rearrangement joins TRBV5-4 to TRBJ2-7, with 9 nucleotides matching TRBD1. This CDR3 has 14 residues. Per the germline V gene, CDR1 is SGHNT and CDR2 is YYREEE (reference sequence). With 1 base clipped from V and 2 bases from J, the junction kept 1 base outside the gene matches. The CDR3 DNA reads as TGTGCCAGCAGCTTGAACAGGGGGCCCTACGAGCAGTACTTC. This sequence encodes CASSLNRGPYEQYF.